Following are 8 T cell receptor beta chains from one sample sequenced in a study of neoadjuvant nivolumab and ipilimumab in lung cancer. Produced via immunoSEQ multiplex PCR; TCRdb's table is partial and in-frame only. This sample has approximately 20,000 clones, with around 86% found just once. Sequenced material: peripheral blood, taken before neoadjuvant nivolumab, alone or with ipilimumab. The origin of the receptors is an adult with non-small cell lung cancer.

The chain is built from TRBV18 and TRBJ2-1; D gene ambiguous. This CDR3 spans 13 amino acids. Looked up from germline, CDR1 is KGHSH and CDR2 is LQKENI. The V and J ends lost 3 bases and 7 bases respectively, with 10 bases between them. The CDR3 is CASSPKVENEQFF. The CDR3 coding sequence is TGTGCCAGCTCACCCAAAGTTGAAAATGAGCAGTTCTTC.

V gene TRBV7-9 combines with J gene TRBJ2-2; perhaps TRBD1 as D (5 bases). Germline V lookup: CDR1 SEHNR, CDR2 FQNEAQ (reference sequence). This CDR3 spans 15 amino acids. Trimming removed 3 bases from V and 1 base from J, with 9 bases in between. The CDR3 DNA reads TGTGCCAGCAGCTTTCTAACAGGGAACACCGGGGAGCTGTTTTTT. As protein: CASSFLTGNTGELFF.

The chain employs TRBV30 and TRBJ2-2, with a tentative D call TRBD2 (5 bases). V shed 0 bases and J shed 6 bases, with 14 bases lying between them. The CDR3 extends over 15 amino acids. CDR1 GTSNPN and CDR2 SVGIG come from the germline V gene (reference sequence). Here the CDR3 reads CAWSVRGLHSGELFF. The DNA of the CDR3 is TGTGCCTGGAGTGTAAGAGGGCTCCACTCCGGGGAGCTGTTTTTT.

This clone has just one count. The chain recombines TRBV7-2 with TRBJ2-3; D is tentatively TRBD1 or TRBD2 (6 bases each). The germline CDR1 and CDR2 sequences are SGHTA and FQGNSA. Trimming took off 5 bases at V and 5 bases at J, with 14 bases between the two ends. The CDR3 contains 14 residues. In DNA form, the CDR3 reads TGTGCCAGCAGCACTGGGGGGCGAAGAGATACGCAGTATTTT. Translating gives CASSTGGRRDTQYF.

The V call is TRBV7-8, the J call TRBJ2-5; D uncertain. CDR1 SGHVS and CDR2 FQNEAQ come from the germline V gene. The CDR3 is made up of 14 amino acids. V lost 0 bases to trimming and J lost 3 bases, with 8 bases between them. The CDR3 DNA follows: TGTGCCAGCAGCTTAGCGGTCAGGAAAGAGACCCAGTACTTC. As protein: CASSLAVRKETQYF.

This chain links TRBV29-1 with TRBJ1-1, with D hard to call. V shed 4 bases and J shed 8 bases, with 11 bases lying between them. Germline CDR1 reads SQVTM; CDR2 reads ANQGSEA. This CDR3 is 11 amino acids long. CDR3 loop: CSVVQPAEAFF. CDR3 nucleotides: TGCAGCGTTGTACAACCAGCGGAAGCTTTCTTT. Filled out from reference TRBV29-1 and TRBJ1-1, the complete variable domain reads SAVISQKPSRDICQRGTSLTIQCQVDSQVTMMFWYRQQPGQSLTLIATANQGSEATYESGFVIDKFPISRPNLTFSTLTVSNMSPEDSSIYLCSVVQPAEAFFGQGTRLTVV.

The V and J genes are TRBV5-1 and TRBJ2-1; 11 bases match TRBD2. The CDR3 loop spans 17 amino acids. Germline V gives CDR1 SGHRS, CDR2 YFSETQ. The V gene end was trimmed by 3 bases and the J gene end by 0 bases; junction bases not matched to a gene: 5. CDR3 nucleotides: TGCGCCAGCAGCTCACCGACTAGCGGGGTCTCCTACAATGAGCAGTTCTTC. It is translated as CASSSPTSGVSYNEQFF.

The rearrangement joins TRBV5-6 to TRBJ2-7; D is undetermined. Trimming took 3 bases from V and 3 from J, leaving 4 bases between them. The CDR3 runs to 11 residues. CDR1 is SGHDT, CDR2 YYEEEE, per germline. The CDR3 loop reads CASSSHYEQYF. The CDR3 nucleotides are TGTGCCAGCAGCTCTCACTACGAGCAGTACTTC. Variable domain in full (rest from reference TRBV5-6 and TRBJ2-7): DAGVTQSPTHLIKTRGQQVTLRCSPKSGHDTVSWYQQALGQGPQFIFQYYEEEERQRGNFPDRFSGHQFPNYSSELNVNALLLGDSALYLCASSSHYEQYFGPGTRLTVT.